A single sample is the source of the 24 T cell receptor beta chains below, sequenced in a study of regulatory T cells in long-lasting Graves disease. For TCR beta, libraries came from iRepertoire HTBI primers and Arm-PCR of CDR3 regions. TCRdb ran MiXCR on the multiplex PCR reads and lists one entry per CDR3 protein. The sample contains about 610,000 distinct CDR3 sequences, 16% of which appear only once. Stated time point: newly diagnosed GD, antithyroid drugs for less than 3 months. From PBMCs, RNA was extracted and then used to make the TCR library. This sample was also put to use in a study of T cells in Graves' hyperthyroidism and ophthalmopathy.

This specimen was peripheral blood mononuclear cells (PBMCs), taken at new diagnosis, from a patient treated with antithyroid drugs. The source of these receptors is a man aged 18-30 years with Graves disease.

This clonotype showed up many times. This chain uses TRBV11-2 with TRBJ2-5, with D possibly matching TRBD2 (5 bases). V was shortened by 4 bases and J by 2 bases, with 17 bases between the two germline ends. This CDR3 comprises 16 residues. Per the germline V gene, CDR1 is SGHAT and CDR2 is FQNNGV. CDR3 coding DNA: TGTGCCAGCAGCTCCACACTTCGGGGTCTACAAGAGACCCAGTACTTC. The encoded protein is CASSSTLRGLQETQYF.

This chain uses TRBV5-6 with TRBJ2-3; possibly TRBD2 for D (5 bases). V lost 0 bases to trimming and J lost 0 bases, with 14 bases between them. Germline values: CDR1 SGHDT, CDR2 YYEEEE. There are 17 residues in the CDR3. In nucleotides, the CDR3 is TGTGCCAGCAGCTTGGGCCCGGGGTCTACTAGCACAGATACGCAGTATTTT. Translating it yields CASSLGPGSTSTDTQYF.

The chain combines TRBV9 with TRBJ1-4; perhaps TRBD1 as D (6 bases). Germline V gene data show CDR1 as SGDLS and CDR2 as YYNGEE. The CDR3 sequence is 14 residues long. Trimming took 0 bases from V and 8 from J, leaving 11 bases between them. CDR3 protein: CASSVGQAREKLFF. The CDR3 nucleotides read TGTGCCAGCAGCGTAGGACAGGCTAGAGAAAAACTGTTTTTT.

This clonotype was observed many times. CDR3 DNA: TGTGCCAGCAGTTTATTCCCCGGGGCTACAGATACGCAGTATTTT. Protein product: CASSLFPGATDTQYF. This chain uses TRBV27 with TRBJ2-3; D is possibly TRBD1 or TRBD2 (5 bases each). Germline V gene lookup returns CDR1 MNHEY and CDR2 SMNVEV (reference sequence). V lost 1 base to trimming and J lost 3 bases, with 11 bases between them. The CDR3 contains 15 residues.

The CDR3 DNA is TGTGCCAGCAGCTTAATTGAGAAAATACAGGATGGCTACACCTTC. This codes for CASSLIEKIQDGYTF. The chain employs TRBV7-9 and TRBJ1-2; perhaps TRBD1 as D (5 bases). The germline CDR1 and CDR2 sequences are SEHNR and FQNEAQ (reference sequence). CDR3 length: 15 amino acids. Trimming removed 2 bases at V and 6 bases at J, with 16 bases between.

This clonotype was detected only a few times. V gene TRBV28 combines with J gene TRBJ2-7; D call uncertain. CDR1 and CDR2 from the germline V gene are MDHEN and SYDVKM. Trimming shortened V by 5 bases and J by 7 bases, and 12 bases separated the two germline ends. The CDR3 has 12 residues. The CDR3 here is CASSPSDPEQYF. CDR3 DNA: TGTGCCAGCAGTCCCTCGGACCCAGAGCAGTACTTC. The full variable domain, in which reference TRBV28 and TRBJ2-7 provide the parts outside the CDR3, is DVKVTQSSRYLVKRTGEKVFLECVQDMDHENMFWYRQDPGLGLRLIYFSYDVKMKEKGDIPEGYSVSREKKERFSLILESASTNQTSMYLCASSPSDPEQYFGPGTRLTVT.

This clonotype was observed a handful of times. V gene TRBV6-2 or TRBV6-3 combines with J gene TRBJ2-1, with D unresolved. The CDR3 totals 9 residues. V dropped 5 bases and J dropped 15 bases, with 8 bases sitting between them. The V gene's germline CDR1 is MNHEY and CDR2 SVGEGT. The CDR3 protein is CASSEGRFF. For the CDR3, the DNA is TGTGCCAGCAGTGAAGGAAGGTTCTTC.

The chain joins TRBV5-1 to TRBJ1-1; 9 bases map to TRBD1. Germline lookup yields CDR1 SGHRS and CDR2 YFSETQ. The junction had 7 bases not matched to a gene; V was cut back by 3 bases and J by 4 bases. CDR3 size: 15 residues. CDR3 protein: CASSSRTGVGTEAFF. Written as DNA, the CDR3 is TGCGCCAGCAGCTCCCGGACAGGGGTGGGCACTGAAGCTTTCTTT.

This clonotype has only a few counts. The V and J genes are TRBV7-2 and TRBJ2-1; 15 bases agree with TRBD2. The V gene end was trimmed by 5 bases and the J gene end by 9 bases; junction bases not matched to a gene: 14. CDR3 length: 18 amino acids. The germline V gene encodes CDR1 SGHTA and CDR2 FQGNSA. As DNA, the CDR3 is TGTGCCAGCAGCCCTCGAGGACTAGCGGGAGGGCGGGCCAGTGAGCAGTTCTTC. As protein: CASSPRGLAGGRASEQFF.

About this clonotype itself: With a much larger clone just one base away, this may be a read error. This chain links TRBV27 with TRBJ1-5; D possibly corresponds to TRBD1 (5 bases). CDR3 length equals 18 residues. In germline, CDR1 is MNHEY, CDR2 SMNVEV (reference sequence). The CDR3, as DNA: TGTGCCAGCACCCCTCGCGGGGGGAGGGCGAGTAGCGATCAGCCCCAGCATTTT. Its protein product is CASTPRGGRASSDQPQHF.

The J gene is TRBJ2-1, the V gene TRBV7-9; 10 positions agree with TRBD2. V shed 4 bases, J shed 2 bases, and the junction held 5 bases outside the gene matches. The germline gives CDR1 SEHNR, CDR2 FQNEAQ (reference sequence). The CDR3 length is 16 residues. CDR3 protein: CASSSLGTSAYNEQFF. The CDR3 region has the DNA TGTGCCAGCAGCTCCCTAGGGACTAGCGCCTACAATGAGCAGTTCTTC.

This clonotype was counted ten times or more. J is TRBJ2-1 and V is TRBV6-1; the D gene is possibly TRBD1 (6 bases). The CDR3 contains 13 residues. Looked up from germline, CDR1 is MNHNS and CDR2 is SASEGT. V was pared by 9 bases and J by 6 bases, with 15 bases between. DNA of the CDR3: TGTGCCAGTAACAGGGTGGGCGGCAATGAGCAGTTCTTC. Protein: CASNRVGGNEQFF.

The rearrangement uses TRBV9 and TRBJ1-4; D gene unclear. Trimming took 0 bases from V and 7 from J, leaving 7 bases between them. Germline V lookup: CDR1 SGDLS, CDR2 YYNGEE. There are 13 residues in the CDR3. The chain's CDR3 is CASSVEGGEKLFF. The CDR3 bases are TGTGCCAGCAGCGTAGAGGGAGGTGAAAAACTGTTTTTT. Using reference TRBV9 and TRBJ1-4 for the parts outside the CDR3, the full variable domain is DSGVTQTPKHLITATGQRVTLRCSPRSGDLSVYWYQQSLDQGLQFLIQYYNGEERAKGNILERFSAQQFPDLHSELNLSSLELGDSALYFCASSVEGGEKLFFGSGTQLSVL.

This clonotype showed up many times. V usage is TRBV12-3 or TRBV12-4 and J usage is TRBJ2-4; D not certain. The CDR3 runs to 14 residues. V was pared by 3 bases and J by 6 bases, with 12 bases between. In DNA, the CDR3 is TGTGCCAGCAGTTTCATTCGCCGACTAAACATTCAGTACTTC. This encodes CASSFIRRLNIQYF.

This clonotype is a singleton in its sample. The junction departs from germline at one end; a sequencing error may be responsible. This chain joins TRBV12-3 or TRBV12-4 and TRBJ1-5, with D unclear. The CDR3 has 14 residues. The CDR3 reads CASTLDYSSQPQHF. The CDR3 nucleotides are TGTGCCAGCACCCTGGACTATAGCAGTCAGCCCCAGCATTTT.

This clonotype has at least ten counts. The chain couples TRBV3-1 to TRBJ1-6, with 8 nucleotides matching TRBD1. With V trimmed by 2 bases and J by 1 base, 7 bases remained unmatched. Germline V gives CDR1 LGHDT, CDR2 YNNKEL (reference sequence). This CDR3 has 18 amino acids. The chain's CDR3 is CASSQRFRTGSYNSPLHF. CDR3 in DNA: TGTGCCAGCAGCCAACGTTTCCGGACAGGGTCCTATAATTCACCCCTCCACTTT.

This clonotype was picked up many times. V and J are TRBV18 and TRBJ1-5, with D possibly TRBD1 on 5 matching bases. V was clipped by 5 bases and J by 6 bases, with 20 bases between them. This CDR3 spans 16 amino acids. Per germline, CDR1 KGHSH and CDR2 LQKENI. CDR3 in amino acids: CASSSQGPPFGQPQHF. The CDR3 region has the DNA TGTGCCAGCTCATCCCAGGGTCCGCCGTTCGGTCAGCCCCAGCATTTT.

This clonotype was counted at least ten times. V usage is TRBV18 and J usage is TRBJ1-1; D unclear. V was trimmed by 0 bases and J by 0 bases, leaving 5 bases between them. This CDR3 has 14 residues. In germline, CDR1 is KGHSH, CDR2 LQKENI. This chain's CDR3 is CASSPPGMNTEAFF. The CDR3 nucleotides are TGTGCCAGCTCACCACCCGGGATGAACACTGAAGCTTTCTTT. The complete variable domain, with remaining parts taken from reference TRBV18 and TRBJ1-1, reads NAGVMQNPRHLVRRRGQEARLRCSPMKGHSHVYWYRQLPEEGLKFMVYLQKENIIDESGMPKERFSAEFPKEGPSILRIQQVVRGDSAAYFCASSPPGMNTEAFFGQGTRLTVV.

The sample holds many counts of this clonotype. The gene calls are TRBV27 and TRBJ1-1, with 7 bases fitting TRBD1. V shed 3 bases and J 1 base; nucleotides not matched to a gene: 2. The germline CDR1 and CDR2 sequences are MNHEY and SMNVEV (reference sequence). The CDR3 totals 14 residues. For the CDR3, the DNA is TGTGCCAGCAGTTTTTACAGGGGGAACACTGAAGCTTTCTTT. Translated: CASSFYRGNTEAFF.

Concerning this clonotype itself: The junction shows a germline mismatch at one end, possibly a read error. The chain is built from TRBV9 and TRBJ2-5; TRBD2 matches 16 bases. Germline CDR1 and CDR2: SGDLS and YYNGEE. CDR3 length: 20 amino acids. Here the CDR3 DNA reads TGTGCCAGCGGCGTAATCGACAGCGCCGGGACTAGCGGGAGGGCCGAGACCCAGTACTTC. This codes for CASGVIDSAGTSGRAETQYF.

This clonotype was detected a few times. The chain recombines TRBV20-1 with TRBJ2-6; 13 bases fit TRBD2. With 6 bases clipped from V and 3 bases from J, the junction kept 11 bases outside the gene matches. This CDR3 has 18 residues. Germline CDR1 is DFQATT and CDR2 is SNEGSKA (reference sequence). The CDR3 nucleotides are TGCAGTGCCAGGGTCACTAGCGGGAGGGTCGGTGGGGCCAACGTCCTGACTTTC. This codes for CSARVTSGRVGGANVLTF.

This clonotype has more than one count but fewer than ten. This is likely an artifact of a read error, given a far larger clone one base away. The chain carries TRBV2 and TRBJ2-7; D unclear. CDR1 is SNHLY and CDR2 is FYNNEI in the germline V gene. The V and J ends lost 5 bases and 5 bases respectively, with 13 bases between them. The CDR3 spans 13 residues. The CDR3 is CASSLRRVNEQYF. The CDR3 region has the DNA TGTGCCAGCAGTTTAAGACGGGTTAACGAGCAGTACTTC.

This sequence joins TRBV11-2 and TRBJ1-6; 7 bases align to TRBD1. The CDR3 covers 15 residues. Germline lookup yields CDR1 SGHAT and CDR2 FQNNGV. V shed 5 bases, J shed 5 bases, and the junction held 6 bases outside the gene matches. In DNA, the CDR3 is TGTGCCAGCAGCATCGGACAGGCCAATAATTCACCCCTCCACTTT. Its protein is CASSIGQANNSPLHF.

The chain carries TRBV2 and TRBJ1-6, with D hard to call. Per the germline V gene, CDR1 is SNHLY and CDR2 is FYNNEI. Trimming took off 1 base at V and 7 bases at J, with 8 bases between the two ends. The CDR3 loop spans 14 amino acids. Written as DNA, the CDR3 is TGTGCCAGCAGTGAAGAGGCGAGGAATTCACCCCTCCACTTT. Translating it yields CASSEEARNSPLHF.